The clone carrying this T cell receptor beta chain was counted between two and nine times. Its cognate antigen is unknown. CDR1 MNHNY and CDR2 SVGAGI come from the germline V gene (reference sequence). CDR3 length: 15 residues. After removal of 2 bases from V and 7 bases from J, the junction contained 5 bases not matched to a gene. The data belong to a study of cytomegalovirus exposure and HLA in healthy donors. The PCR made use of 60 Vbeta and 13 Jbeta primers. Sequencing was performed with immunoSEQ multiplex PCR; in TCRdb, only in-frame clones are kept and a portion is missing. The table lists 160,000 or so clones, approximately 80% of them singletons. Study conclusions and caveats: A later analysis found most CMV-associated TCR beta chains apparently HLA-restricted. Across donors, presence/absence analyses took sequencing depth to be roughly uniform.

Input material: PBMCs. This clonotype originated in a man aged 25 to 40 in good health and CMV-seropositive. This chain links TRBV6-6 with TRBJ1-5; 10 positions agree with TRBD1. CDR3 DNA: TGTGCCAGCAGTTACGTCGGGACAGGGGCCCAGCCCCAGCATTTT. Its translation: CASSYVGTGAQPQHF.